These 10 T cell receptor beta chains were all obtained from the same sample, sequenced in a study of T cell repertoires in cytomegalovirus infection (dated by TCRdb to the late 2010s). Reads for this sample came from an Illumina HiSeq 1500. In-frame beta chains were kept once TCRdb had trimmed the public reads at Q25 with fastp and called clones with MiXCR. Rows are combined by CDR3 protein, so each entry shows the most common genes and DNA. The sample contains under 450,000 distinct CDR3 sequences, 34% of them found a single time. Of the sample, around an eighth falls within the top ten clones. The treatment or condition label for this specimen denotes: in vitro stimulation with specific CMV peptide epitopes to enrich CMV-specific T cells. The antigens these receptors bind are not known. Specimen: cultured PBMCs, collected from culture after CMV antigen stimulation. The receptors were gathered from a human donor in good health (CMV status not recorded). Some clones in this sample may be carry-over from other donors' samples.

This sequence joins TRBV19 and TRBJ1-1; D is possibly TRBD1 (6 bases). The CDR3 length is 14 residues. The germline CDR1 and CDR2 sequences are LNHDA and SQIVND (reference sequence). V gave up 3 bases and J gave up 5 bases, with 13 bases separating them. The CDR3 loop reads CASSIVGGRTEAFF. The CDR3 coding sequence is TGTGCCAGTAGTATCGTGGGGGGCCGAACTGAAGCTTTCTTT.

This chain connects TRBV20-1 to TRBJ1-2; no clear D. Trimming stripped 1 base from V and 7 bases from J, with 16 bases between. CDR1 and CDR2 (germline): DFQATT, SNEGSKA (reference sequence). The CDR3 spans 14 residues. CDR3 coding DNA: TGCAGTGCTAGAGCACGGGGTTGGGAAGGTGGCTACACCTTC. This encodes CSARARGWEGGYTF.

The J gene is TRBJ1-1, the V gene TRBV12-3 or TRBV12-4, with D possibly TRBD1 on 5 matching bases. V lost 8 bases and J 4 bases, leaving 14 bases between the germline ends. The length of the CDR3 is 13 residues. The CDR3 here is CASGTTVGTEAFF. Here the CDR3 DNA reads TGTGCCAGCGGAACGACAGTCGGCACTGAAGCTTTCTTT.

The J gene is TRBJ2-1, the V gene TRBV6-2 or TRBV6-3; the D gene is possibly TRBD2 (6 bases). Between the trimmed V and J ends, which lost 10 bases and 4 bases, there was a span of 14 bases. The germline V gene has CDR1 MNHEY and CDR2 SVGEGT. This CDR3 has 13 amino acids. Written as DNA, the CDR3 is TGTGCCACCGGATTAGCGGAATACAATGAGCAGTTCTTC. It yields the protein CATGLAEYNEQFF.

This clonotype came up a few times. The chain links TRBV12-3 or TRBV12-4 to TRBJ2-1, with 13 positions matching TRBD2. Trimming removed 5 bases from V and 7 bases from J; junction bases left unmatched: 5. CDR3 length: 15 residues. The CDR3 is CASSTRLAGGNEQFF. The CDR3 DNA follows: TGTGCCAGCAGTACCAGACTAGCGGGAGGAAATGAGCAGTTCTTC.

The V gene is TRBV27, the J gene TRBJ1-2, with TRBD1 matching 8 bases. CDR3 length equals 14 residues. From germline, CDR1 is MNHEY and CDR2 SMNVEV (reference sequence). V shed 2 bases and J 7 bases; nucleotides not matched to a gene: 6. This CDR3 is CASSLVQGAPGYTF. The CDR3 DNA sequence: TGTGCCAGCAGTTTAGTCCAGGGGGCGCCTGGCTACACCTTC.

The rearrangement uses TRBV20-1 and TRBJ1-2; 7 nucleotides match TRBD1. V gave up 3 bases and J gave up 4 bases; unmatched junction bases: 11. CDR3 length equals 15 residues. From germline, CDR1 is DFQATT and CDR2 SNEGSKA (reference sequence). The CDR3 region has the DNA TGCAGTGCTAGTAGGACAGGCACAACCCCCTATGGCTACACCTTC. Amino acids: CSASRTGTTPYGYTF.

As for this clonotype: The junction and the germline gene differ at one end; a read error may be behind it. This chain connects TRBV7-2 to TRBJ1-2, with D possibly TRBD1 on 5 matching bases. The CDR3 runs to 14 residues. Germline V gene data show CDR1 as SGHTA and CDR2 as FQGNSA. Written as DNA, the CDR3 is TGTGCCAGCAGCCCACAGGAAGCTAACTATGGCTGCACCTTC. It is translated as CASSPQEANYGCTF.

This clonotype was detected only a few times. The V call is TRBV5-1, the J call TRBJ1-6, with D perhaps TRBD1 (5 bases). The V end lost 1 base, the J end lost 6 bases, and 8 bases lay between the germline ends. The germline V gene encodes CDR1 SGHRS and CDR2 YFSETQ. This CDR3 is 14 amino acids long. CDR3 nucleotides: TGCGCCAGCAGCTTGAAGCAGGGTAATTCACCCCTCCACTTT. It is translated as CASSLKQGNSPLHF.

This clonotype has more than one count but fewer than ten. CDR3 DNA: TGTGCCAGCACTTTGGAACACTCCTACAATGAGCAGTTCTTC. Its protein is CASTLEHSYNEQFF. The rearrangement uses TRBV12-3 or TRBV12-4 and TRBJ2-1, with D hard to call. V was cut by 7 bases and J by 0 bases, with 10 bases left in between. The CDR3 extends over 14 amino acids.